This note documents a single T cell receptor beta chain sequence. Its antigen is currently unknown. The germline V gene has CDR1 GTSNPN and CDR2 SVGIG (reference sequence). V lost 4 bases and J lost 4, with 13 bases in between. The CDR3 totals 13 residues. For every sample, 95,000 to 100,000 TCR templates were assayed. Sequenced by immunoSEQ multiplex PCR; TCRdb stores in-frame clones only, minus some. The sample lists more than 85,000 clones, 80% to 95% occurring once. The sample comes from a study of siplizumab effects on memory and regulatory T cells. Study-wide findings and caveats: Apparently more diverse than memory cells, naive T cells also seemed major alloresponse contributors. Left unconfirmed was the suppressive function of proliferating Tregs from siplizumab cultures.

The chain carries TRBV30 and TRBJ1-2; D remains unclear. The sequence came from a human donor in good health. The specimen sequenced was CD4+ T cells sorted from blood. The CDR3 region has the DNA TGTGCCTGGATCAGATCGGCAGCCTATGGCTACACCTTC. Protein sequence: CAWIRSAAYGYTF.